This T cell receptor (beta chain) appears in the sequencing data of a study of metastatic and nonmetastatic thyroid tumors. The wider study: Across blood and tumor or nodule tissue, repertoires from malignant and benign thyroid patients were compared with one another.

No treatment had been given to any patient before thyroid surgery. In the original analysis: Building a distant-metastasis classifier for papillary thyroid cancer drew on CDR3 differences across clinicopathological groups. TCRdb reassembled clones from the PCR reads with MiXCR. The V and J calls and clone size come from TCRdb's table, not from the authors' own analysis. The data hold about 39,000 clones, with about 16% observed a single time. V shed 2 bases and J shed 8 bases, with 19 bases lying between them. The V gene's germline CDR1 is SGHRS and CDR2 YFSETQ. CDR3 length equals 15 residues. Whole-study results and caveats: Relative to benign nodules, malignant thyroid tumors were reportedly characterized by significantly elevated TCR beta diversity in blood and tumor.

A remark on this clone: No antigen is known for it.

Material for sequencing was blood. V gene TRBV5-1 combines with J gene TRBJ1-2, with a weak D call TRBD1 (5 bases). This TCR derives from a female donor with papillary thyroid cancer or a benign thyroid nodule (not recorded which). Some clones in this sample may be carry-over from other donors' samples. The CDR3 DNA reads TGCGCCAGCAGCTTCTTTGACAGCCAGAGTGCGGGCTACACCTTC. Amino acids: CASSFFDSQSAGYTF.